The 18 T cell receptor beta chains presented below share a single source sample, sequenced in a study of CD8 T cells in Susac syndrome. It was with random hexamers that 0.5 to 1 ug RNA was reverse transcribed. From the immunoSEQ multiplex PCR reads, TCRdb called clonotypes with MiXCR, one entry per CDR3 protein. This table holds 100,000 or so distinct CDR3 sequences, 95% found once. Sequenced sample: CD8+ T cells from PBMCs. These receptors all stem from a human donor with Susac syndrome.

The rearrangement links TRBV7-3 to TRBJ2-7, with TRBD2 identical over 7 bases. V lost 2 bases and J lost 1; bases outside the gene matches: 5. Looked up from germline, CDR1 is SGHTA and CDR2 is FQGTGA. CDR3 size: 15 residues. Here the CDR3 DNA reads TGTGCCAGCAGCTTACATGGCGGGAGATCCTACGAGCAGTACTTC. The encoded protein is CASSLHGGRSYEQYF.

The CDR3 DNA is TGCGCCAGCAGCCAACTGGACAGGGGGGCCTACGAGCAGTACTTC. It encodes CASSQLDRGAYEQYF. The V gene is TRBV4-1, the J gene TRBJ2-7; 10 bases map to TRBD1. The CDR3 is 15 residues long. With V trimmed by 2 bases and J by 2 bases, 3 bases remained unmatched. Germline V gene lookup returns CDR1 MGHRA and CDR2 YSYEKL.

V and J are TRBV12-3 or TRBV12-4 and TRBJ2-3; D is unclear. V dropped 4 bases and J dropped 5 bases, with 13 bases sitting between them. The CDR3 contains 14 residues. CDR3 nucleotide sequence: TGTGCCAGCAGTTCTCTACTCCACGGAGATACGCAGTATTTT. It is translated as CASSSLLHGDTQYF.

J is TRBJ2-7 and V is TRBV6-2 or TRBV6-3, with a tentative D call TRBD2 (5 bases). Trimming took off 6 bases at V and 3 bases at J, with 15 bases between the two ends. The germline V gene encodes CDR1 MNHEY and CDR2 SVGEGT. CDR3 length equals 14 residues. The CDR3 loop reads CASSSDGLFYEQYF. The CDR3, as DNA: TGTGCCAGCAGCAGTGACGGACTGTTCTACGAGCAGTACTTC.

This rearrangement joins TRBV29-1 to TRBJ1-2; 10 nucleotides align to TRBD1. The CDR3 is made up of 15 amino acids. Looked up from germline, CDR1 is SQVTM and CDR2 is ANQGSEA. The V segment lost 4 bases and the J segment 4 bases; nucleotides outside the gene matches: 9. CDR3 nucleotides: TGCAGCGTTGCACGGACAGGGGGAGGGGGCTATGGCTACACCTTC. Its translation: CSVARTGGGGYGYTF.

The rearrangement joins TRBV7-9 to TRBJ1-2, with D unclear. Trimming cost V 6 bases and J 6 bases, with 20 bases left between them. The CDR3 is 15 residues long. CDR1 SEHNR and CDR2 FQNEAQ come from the germline V gene (reference sequence). CDR3 protein: CASSYHGLLRHGYTF. CDR3 bases: TGTGCCAGCAGTTACCACGGCCTCTTACGACATGGCTACACCTTC. Combining the CDR3 with reference TRBV7-9 and TRBJ1-2 gives the whole variable domain DTGVSQNPRHKITKRGQNVTFRCDPISEHNRLYWYRQTLGQGPEFLTYFQNEAQLEKSRLLSDRFSAERPKGSFSTLEIQRTEQGDSAMYLCASSYHGLLRHGYTFGSGTRLTVV.

This clonotype was observed a few times. The chain carries TRBV6-1 and TRBJ2-6; D call uncertain. This CDR3 contains 14 residues. With 6 bases removed from V and 0 bases from J, the gap between germline ends came to 6 bases. The germline CDR1 and CDR2 sequences are MNHNS and SASEGT. The CDR3 sequence: CASRANSGANVLTF. DNA for the CDR3: TGTGCCAGCAGGGCTAACTCTGGGGCCAACGTCCTGACTTTC.

The J gene is TRBJ1-1, the V gene TRBV13; maybe TRBD1 (6 bases). CDR1 and CDR2 from the germline V gene are PRHDT and FYEKMQ (reference sequence). The CDR3 runs 14 residues. Trimming stripped 3 bases from V and 6 bases from J, with 14 bases between. This chain's CDR3 is CASSFKTGLAEAFF. The DNA of the CDR3 is TGTGCCAGCAGCTTTAAGACAGGACTGGCTGAAGCTTTCTTT.

CDR3 sequence reads: CASSQVGFTGELFF. CDR3 coding DNA: TGTGCCAGCAGCCAAGTGGGTTTCACCGGGGAGCTGTTTTTT. The rearrangement uses TRBV3-1 and TRBJ2-2, with D uncertain. The CDR3 runs to 14 residues. The germline CDR1 and CDR2 sequences are LGHDT and YNNKEL (reference sequence). Trimming stripped 1 base from V and 4 bases from J, with 7 bases between.

The V call is TRBV11-1, the J call TRBJ2-1, with 12 bases aligning to TRBD2. The J segment lost 7 bases and the V segment lost 0 bases, leaving 7 bases of the junction unmatched. The CDR3 runs to 17 residues. CDR1 is SGHAT, CDR2 FQDESV, per germline (reference sequence). The CDR3 DNA sequence: TGTGCCAGCAGCTTAGCCCAAGTTGGACTAGCGGGGAATGAGCAGTTCTTC. This codes for CASSLAQVGLAGNEQFF.

The chain couples TRBV14 to TRBJ2-6, with D maybe TRBD2 (6 bases). V was clipped by 4 bases and J by 4 bases, with 8 bases between them. CDR3 length equals 14 residues. In germline, CDR1 is SGHDN, CDR2 FVKESK. CDR3 in amino acids: CASSLGGGANVLTF. The CDR3 DNA follows: TGTGCCAGCAGCCTGGGGGGAGGGGCCAACGTCCTGACTTTC.

This clonotype was detected only once. The chain uses TRBV5-4 and TRBJ2-3; 9 bases are a match to TRBD2. With 1 base clipped from V and 5 bases from J, the junction kept 5 bases outside the gene matches. The CDR3 covers 15 residues. Germline V lookup: CDR1 SGHNT, CDR2 YYREEE (reference sequence). As DNA, the CDR3 is TGTGCCAGCAGCTTGAGTGCGGGGGGGCAAGATACGCAGTATTTT. Translated: CASSLSAGGQDTQYF.

V usage is TRBV5-6 and J usage is TRBJ2-6; tentative D call: TRBD2 (5 bases). CDR1 is SGHDT, CDR2 YYEEEE, per germline. V lost 4 bases and J 2 bases, leaving 16 bases between the germline ends. The CDR3 spans 17 residues. CDR3 sequence (DNA): TGTGCCAGCAGCCCCCCTGTATGGGGAGCTGGGGCCAACGTCCTGACTTTC. As protein: CASSPPVWGAGANVLTF.

The genes are TRBV5-1 and TRBJ2-3; 7 nucleotides agree with TRBD1. J lost 0 bases, V lost 7 bases, and 11 bases had no gene match. Per germline, CDR1 SGHRS and CDR2 YFSETQ. The CDR3 has 16 residues. The CDR3 here is CASEDGQEASTDTQYF. The CDR3 nucleotides read TGCGCCAGCGAGGACGGACAGGAAGCTAGCACAGATACGCAGTATTTT.

This chain joins TRBV3-1 and TRBJ1-6; D might be TRBD1 (5 bases). V lost 0 bases and J 10 bases, leaving 13 bases between the germline ends. The CDR3 spans 15 residues. Germline CDR1 and CDR2: LGHDT and YNNKEL (reference sequence). The CDR3 DNA sequence: TGTGCCAGCAGCCAAGAGCGGGGGTCATACTCACCCCTCCACTTT. Translated, it gives CASSQERGSYSPLHF.

This clonotype was detected only once. J is TRBJ2-3 and V is TRBV7-3, with 10 bases lining up with TRBD1. This CDR3 has 14 amino acids. The germline V gene has CDR1 SGHTA and CDR2 FQGTGA. The J segment lost 4 bases and the V segment lost 8 bases, leaving 6 bases of the junction unmatched. CDR3 sequence (DNA): TGTGCCAGCGGCTCCGGGACAGGGGCAGATACGCAGTATTTT. Its protein is CASGSGTGADTQYF.

CDR3 protein: CASSYDGTGRPQHF. The CDR3 DNA is TGTGCCAGTAGTTACGACGGGACAGGTCGGCCCCAGCATTTT. This chain joins TRBV19 and TRBJ1-5; 8 bases align to TRBD1. The germline CDR1 and CDR2 sequences are LNHDA and SQIVND (reference sequence). The CDR3 sequence is 14 residues long. Losses at the gene ends were 5 bases for V and 9 bases for J; bases not matched to a gene: 9.

This chain links TRBV27 with TRBJ1-4; 7 nucleotides line up with TRBD1. V dropped 6 bases and J dropped 0; count of bases not matched to a gene: 4. Germline V gene data show CDR1 as MNHEY and CDR2 as SMNVEV (reference sequence). The length of the CDR3 is 15 residues. CDR3 sequence: CASSQGVATNEKLFF. CDR3 DNA sequence: TGTGCCAGCAGCCAGGGGGTTGCAACTAATGAAAAACTGTTTTTT.